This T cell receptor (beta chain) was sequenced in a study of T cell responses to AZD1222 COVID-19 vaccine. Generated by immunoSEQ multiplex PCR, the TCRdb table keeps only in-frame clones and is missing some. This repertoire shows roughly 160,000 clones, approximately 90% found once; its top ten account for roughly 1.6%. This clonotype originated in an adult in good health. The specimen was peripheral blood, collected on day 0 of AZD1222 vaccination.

The CDR3 here is CASSYRGDTGELFF. Written as DNA, the CDR3 is TGTGCCAGCAGTTATAGGGGGGACACCGGGGAGCTGTTTTTT. The chain is built from TRBV27 and TRBJ2-2; TRBD1 or TRBD2 may be the D gene (6 bases each). The germline V gene encodes CDR1 MNHEY and CDR2 SMNVEV (reference sequence). Trimming cost V 4 bases and J 3 bases, with 9 bases left between them. The CDR3 is made up of 14 amino acids.